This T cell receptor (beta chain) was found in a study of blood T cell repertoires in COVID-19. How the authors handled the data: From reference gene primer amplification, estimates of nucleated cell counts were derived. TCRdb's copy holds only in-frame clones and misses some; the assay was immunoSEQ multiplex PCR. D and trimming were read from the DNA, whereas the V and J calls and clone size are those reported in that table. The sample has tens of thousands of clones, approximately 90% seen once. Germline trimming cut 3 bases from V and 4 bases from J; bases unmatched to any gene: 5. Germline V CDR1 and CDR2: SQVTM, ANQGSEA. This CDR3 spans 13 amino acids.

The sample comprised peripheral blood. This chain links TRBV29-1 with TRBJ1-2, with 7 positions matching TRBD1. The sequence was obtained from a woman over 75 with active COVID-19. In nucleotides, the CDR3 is TGCAGCGTTGACACGACAGGGAGCTATGGCTACACCTTC. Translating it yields CSVDTTGSYGYTF.